One and the same sample provided the 19 T cell receptor beta chains below, sequenced in a study of tumor and adjacent non-tumor tissue in lung cancer. Three rounds of nested PCR, following a modified ARM-PCR protocol, produced the TCRbeta library. TCRdb fed the multiplex PCR reads into MiXCR, producing one record per CDR3 protein. In the table there are tens of thousands of distinct CDR3 sequences, roughly 60% of which are singletons. RNA was extracted from bulk tissue without any cell sorting. More than 3 cm separated this lung sample from the edge of the tumor. The specimen was distant non-tumor lung tissue. Source of these receptors: a woman aged 40 to 49 with non-small cell lung cancer.

This chain joins TRBV7-9 and TRBJ1-2; 11 bases map to TRBD1. The V gene end was trimmed by 8 bases and the J gene end by 14 bases; junction bases not matched to a gene: 7. The CDR3 length is 11 residues. Germline CDR1 reads SEHNR; CDR2 reads FQNEAQ (reference sequence). Written as DNA, the CDR3 is TGTGCCAGCGGTGGACAGGGGGCATGGACCTTC. Translating gives CASGGQGAWTF.

Concerning this clonotype: The junction departs from the called germline gene at one end, perhaps through a read error. This chain joins TRBV5-5 and TRBJ2-7; 7 bases are a match to TRBD2. Germline-derived CDR1 and CDR2 are SGHKS and YYEKEE (reference sequence). This CDR3 region has 14 residues. The CDR3 reads CASSLRGLTYEQCF. The CDR3 DNA sequence: TGTGCCAGCAGCTTAAGGGGACTAACCTACGAGCAGTGCTTC.

In regard to this clonotype: This may stem from a read error, because a much larger clone lies one nucleotide away. This chain links TRBV20-1 with TRBJ2-1, with D possibly being TRBD1 (5 bases). CDR3 length equals 13 residues. Germline CDR1 reads DFQATT; CDR2 reads SNEGSKA (reference sequence). Trimming pared 7 bases from V and 8 bases from J, leaving 18 bases between. The CDR3 sequence: CSDSIPQGYEQFF. The CDR3 DNA is TGCAGTGATTCAATCCCGCAGGGCTATGAGCAGTTCTTC.

Regarding this clonotype: This sequence may be a read error, since a much larger clone differs from it by one base. The chain links TRBV5-5 to TRBJ2-7, with 13 bases aligning to TRBD2. V shed 2 bases and J 6 bases; nucleotides not matched to a gene: 8. In germline, CDR1 is SGHKS, CDR2 YYEKEE (reference sequence). This CDR3 is built from 16 residues. CDR3 protein: CASSFDSGLAGIEQYF. In nucleotides, the CDR3 is TGTGCCAGCAGCTTCGATTCGGGACTAGCGGGAATCGAGCAGTACTTC.

For this clonotype: A read error is possible here, since a much larger clone lies one base away. This chain joins TRBV13 and TRBJ1-6, with D possibly matching TRBD1 (5 bases). The CDR3 is made up of 13 amino acids. Germline CDR1 PRHDT, CDR2 FYEKMQ (reference sequence). The CDR3 reads CASSHPGNLPLHF. For the CDR3, the DNA is TGTGCCAGCAGCCACCCAGGGAATTTACCCCTCCACTTT.

The rearrangement uses TRBV6-1 and TRBJ2-7, with TRBD1 as a possible D gene (6 bases). This CDR3 has 14 amino acids. Trimming took 7 bases from V and 6 from J, leaving 19 bases between them. Germline CDR1 reads MNHNS; CDR2 reads SASEGT. CDR3 nucleotides: TGTGCCAGCAATTCCGGGCCGGGGACACGCGAGCAGTACTTC. This sequence encodes CASNSGPGTREQYF.

The genes are TRBV30 and TRBJ2-7; unclear D gene. CDR3 length equals 14 residues. CDR1 is GTSNPN, CDR2 SVGIG, per germline (reference sequence). V was pared by 1 base and J by 5 bases, with 15 bases between. CDR3 protein: CAWSDGSGYDEQYF. In DNA form, the CDR3 reads TGTGCCTGGAGTGACGGCAGTGGGTACGACGAGCAGTACTTC.

This clonotype was seen a handful of times. The junction departs from the called germline gene at one end, perhaps through a read error. The chain has TRBV11-2 and TRBJ2-5; D is unclear. CDR3 size: 12 residues. Germline lookup yields CDR1 SGHAT and CDR2 FQNNGV. In DNA, the CDR3 is TGCGCCAGCAGCTTAGCATGGGAGACCCAGTACTTC. Protein product: CASSLAWETQYF.

This clonotype was observed a handful of times. Since a much larger clone is just one base distant, this may be a read error. The gene calls are TRBV28 and TRBJ1-5; tentatively, D is TRBD1 (5 bases). The CDR3 sequence is 15 residues long. The germline gives CDR1 MDHEN, CDR2 SYDVKM. Trimming pared 10 bases from V and 0 bases from J, leaving 16 bases between. This chain's CDR3 is CANRPLDASNQPQHF. The CDR3 coding sequence is TGTGCCAACAGGCCTCTTGATGCTAGCAATCAGCCCCAGCATTTT.

This clonotype appeared many times. The chain links TRBV6-5 to TRBJ2-1, with TRBD2 matching over 9 bases. Germline CDR1 and CDR2: MNHEY and SVGAGI. The CDR3 runs 12 residues. V was pared by 7 bases and J by 8 bases, with 3 bases of the junction left unmatched. The CDR3 here is CASKRGDHEQFF. The CDR3 DNA follows: TGTGCCAGCAAGCGGGGGGACCATGAGCAGTTCTTC.

This clonotype was seen many times. The chain couples TRBV28 to TRBJ1-5, with 8 nucleotides matching TRBD1. The CDR3 consists of 15 residues. The germline CDR1 and CDR2 sequences are MDHEN and SYDVKM. The J segment lost 4 bases and the V segment lost 4 bases, leaving 6 bases of the junction unmatched. The CDR3 DNA sequence: TGTGCCAGCAGTTCCCGGACAGGGATGAATCAGCCCCAGCATTTT. This gives the protein CASSSRTGMNQPQHF.

This chain connects TRBV4-1 to TRBJ1-1; D is unresolved. The germline V and J ends were trimmed by 0 bases and 1 base, with 21 bases remaining between them. Per the germline V gene, CDR1 is MGHRA and CDR2 is YSYEKL. The CDR3 covers 19 residues. The CDR3 is CASSQDLRAGISSNTEAFF. In DNA, the CDR3 is TGCGCCAGCAGCCAAGATCTAAGGGCGGGGATTTCGTCGAACACTGAAGCTTTCTTT.

As concerns this clonotype: At one of its ends the junction is not consistent with the germline gene, which may arise from a read error. The CDR3, as DNA: TGTGCCAGCAGCCTAGACCGACAAGACCACACCTTC. Protein: CASSLDRQDHTF. The rearrangement links TRBV11-2 to TRBJ1-2; D is uncertain. Germline V CDR1 and CDR2: SGHAT, FQNNGV. The length of the CDR3 is 12 residues.

As for this clonotype: Here the CDR3 omits its conserved ending phenylalanine or tryptophan, so a read error is the likely source. The V and J genes are TRBV14 and TRBJ1-6; possibly TRBD1 for D (6 bases). V lost 4 bases and J lost 9, with 10 bases in between. CDR1 and CDR2 from the germline V gene are SGHDN and FVKESK. The CDR3 length is 13 residues. CDR3 nucleotide sequence: TGTGCCAGCAGCCGGGTAGGGGGTTCACCCCTCCACCTT. Translating it yields CASSRVGGSPLHL.

The chain carries TRBV11-3 and TRBJ2-7; D is perhaps TRBD2 (6 bases). The ends were cut back, 7 bases at V and 9 bases at J, with 19 bases in the middle. Germline V gene sequence: CDR1 SGHNT, CDR2 YENEEA. This CDR3 spans 13 amino acids. The CDR3 spells CASTLSRGGAQYF. The CDR3 DNA is TGTGCCAGCACCCTTTCGCGGGGAGGAGCGCAGTACTTC.

As concerns this clonotype: Given the absence of the conserved phenylalanine or tryptophan at the CDR3 end, a read error is likely. This rearrangement joins TRBV28 to TRBJ2-3; TRBD2 matches at 13 bases. The V gene's germline CDR1 is MDHEN and CDR2 SYDVKM. The CDR3 loop spans 17 amino acids. The chain's CDR3 is CASSETSGRAVRDSQYL. DNA of the CDR3: TGTGCCAGCAGTGAAACTAGCGGGAGGGCCGTAAGAGATTCGCAGTATCTT.

In its sample, this clonotype was seen many times. This rearrangement joins TRBV20-1 to TRBJ2-7; TRBD2 is a possible D gene (7 bases). The CDR3 totals 14 residues. V was pared by 3 bases and J by 3 bases, with 15 bases between. The germline V gene has CDR1 DFQATT and CDR2 SNEGSKA (reference sequence). CDR3 sequence: CSARGDTGGYEQYF. In nucleotides, the CDR3 is TGCAGTGCTAGGGGGGACACGGGAGGCTACGAGCAGTACTTC.

To note about this clonotype: Mismatch with germline at one junction end may stem from a read error. This chain links TRBV10-3 with TRBJ2-5, with D maybe TRBD2 (5 bases). Looked up from germline, CDR1 is ENHRY and CDR2 is SYGVKD. There are 12 residues in the CDR3. Written as DNA, the CDR3 is TGTGCCATCGGACTGTACCAAGAGATCCAGTGCTTC. Translation gives CAIGLYQEIQCF.

For this clonotype: Germline is not matched at one junction end, which may reflect a read error. J is TRBJ1-5 and V is TRBV20-1, with D maybe TRBD1 (5 bases). Germline V gene sequence: CDR1 DFQATT, CDR2 SNEGSKA (reference sequence). The CDR3 has 14 residues. The chain's CDR3 is CSVRDREGTQPQHF. The CDR3 DNA sequence: TGCAGTGTTAGAGATCGGGAAGGGACGCAGCCCCAGCATTTT.